This T cell receptor beta chain was sequenced for a study of tumor-infiltrating lymphocytes in primary liver carcinoma. Study overall: Productive TCRbeta read counts per sample ran from roughly 3.65 to 7.13 million and were similar across tissue types.

J was trimmed by 6 bases and V by 6 bases; bases with no gene match: 14. There are 17 residues in the CDR3. Co-extraction yielded RNA and DNA from around 18-30 mg of unsorted bulk tissue. A primer in the constant region served to generate TCR beta cDNA from approximately 450 ng of total RNA. Sequencing libraries for TCR beta derived from three nested multiplex PCR rounds that used slightly modified ARM-PCR. PCR rounds one and two used TRBV1-TRBV30 forward primers with a C-beta reverse primer for 10 cycles each. MiXCR, run by TCRdb on the multiplex PCR reads, gives a single entry per CDR3 protein. The table has 100,000 to 150,000 distinct CDR3 sequences, 60% to 70% seen once.

The sequence derives from a woman aged 55-75 years with primary liver carcinoma and hepatitis B virus infection. The rearrangement joins TRBV12-3 or TRBV12-4 to TRBJ2-7; 13 bases align to TRBD2. Sequenced: liver tumor tissue from sampling region 1. Sample subset: tumor region T1, superior pole. CDR3 in amino acids: CASSPTGTSGNPFEQYF. CDR3 DNA sequence: TGTGCCAGCAGCCCGACCGGGACTAGCGGGAACCCCTTCGAGCAGTACTTC.